This TCR beta chain emerged from a study of monozygotic twins with inflammatory bowel disease. During cDNA synthesis, UMIs that each contained a 6-nucleotide sample barcode were added by means of template switching. TCRdb reanalyzed the 5' RACE reads, giving one entry per CDR3 protein sequence and no DNA. Listed are fewer than 550,000 distinct CDR3 sequences; 2% to 2.5% falls within the top ten. CDR1 is KGHSH and CDR2 is LQKENI in the germline V gene. This CDR3 has 13 amino acids. This chain connects TRBV18 to TRBJ1-2; TCRdb's D call of TRBD1 is untestable without DNA. Sequenced sample: blood. The clonotype originates from a human donor with ulcerative colitis or Crohn's disease, or a healthy co-twin of an affected twin (not recorded which). CDR3 in amino acids: CASSPLPGDGYTF. The variable domain in full, with the rest retrieved from reference TRBV18 and TRBJ1-2, is NAGVMQNPRHLVRRRGQEARLRCSPMKGHSHVYWYRQLPEEGLKFMVYLQKENIIDESGMPKERFSAEFPKEGPSILRIQQVVRGDSAAYFCASSPLPGDGYTFGSGTRLTVV.